Sequencing of this T cell receptor (beta chain) was carried out in a study of blood T cell repertoires in COVID-19. Study-wide context: Specimens from acute and convalescent COVID-19 originated in the United States, Italy and Spain.

Trimming cost V 1 base and J 3 bases; bases outside gene matches: 7. CDR3 size: 19 residues. Germline CDR1 reads LGHNT; CDR2 reads FRNRAP. Cohorts were based on clinical histories the participants reported. Cohort 3 recovered donors had two negative PCRs, clearance, or symptom resolution. Original methodology: Amplification from reference gene primers served as the basis for estimated nucleated cell counts. Here immunoSEQ multiplex PCR was the method, and the copy in TCRdb shows in-frame clones only, minus some. V, J and clone size are those of that table, while D and trimming were read from the DNA. Among tens of thousands of clones listed, more than 75% were seen once.

The TCR was taken from a woman aged 40 to 49 who had recovered from COVID-19. The sample taken for sequencing was PBMCs or T cells enriched from blood (not recorded which). V gene TRBV12-5 combines with J gene TRBJ2-2, with 14 bases matching TRBD2. The CDR3 protein is CASGLGRGLAGGHTGELFF. In DNA, the CDR3 is TGTGCTAGTGGTTTGGGGCGCGGACTAGCGGGGGGACACACCGGGGAGCTGTTTTTT.